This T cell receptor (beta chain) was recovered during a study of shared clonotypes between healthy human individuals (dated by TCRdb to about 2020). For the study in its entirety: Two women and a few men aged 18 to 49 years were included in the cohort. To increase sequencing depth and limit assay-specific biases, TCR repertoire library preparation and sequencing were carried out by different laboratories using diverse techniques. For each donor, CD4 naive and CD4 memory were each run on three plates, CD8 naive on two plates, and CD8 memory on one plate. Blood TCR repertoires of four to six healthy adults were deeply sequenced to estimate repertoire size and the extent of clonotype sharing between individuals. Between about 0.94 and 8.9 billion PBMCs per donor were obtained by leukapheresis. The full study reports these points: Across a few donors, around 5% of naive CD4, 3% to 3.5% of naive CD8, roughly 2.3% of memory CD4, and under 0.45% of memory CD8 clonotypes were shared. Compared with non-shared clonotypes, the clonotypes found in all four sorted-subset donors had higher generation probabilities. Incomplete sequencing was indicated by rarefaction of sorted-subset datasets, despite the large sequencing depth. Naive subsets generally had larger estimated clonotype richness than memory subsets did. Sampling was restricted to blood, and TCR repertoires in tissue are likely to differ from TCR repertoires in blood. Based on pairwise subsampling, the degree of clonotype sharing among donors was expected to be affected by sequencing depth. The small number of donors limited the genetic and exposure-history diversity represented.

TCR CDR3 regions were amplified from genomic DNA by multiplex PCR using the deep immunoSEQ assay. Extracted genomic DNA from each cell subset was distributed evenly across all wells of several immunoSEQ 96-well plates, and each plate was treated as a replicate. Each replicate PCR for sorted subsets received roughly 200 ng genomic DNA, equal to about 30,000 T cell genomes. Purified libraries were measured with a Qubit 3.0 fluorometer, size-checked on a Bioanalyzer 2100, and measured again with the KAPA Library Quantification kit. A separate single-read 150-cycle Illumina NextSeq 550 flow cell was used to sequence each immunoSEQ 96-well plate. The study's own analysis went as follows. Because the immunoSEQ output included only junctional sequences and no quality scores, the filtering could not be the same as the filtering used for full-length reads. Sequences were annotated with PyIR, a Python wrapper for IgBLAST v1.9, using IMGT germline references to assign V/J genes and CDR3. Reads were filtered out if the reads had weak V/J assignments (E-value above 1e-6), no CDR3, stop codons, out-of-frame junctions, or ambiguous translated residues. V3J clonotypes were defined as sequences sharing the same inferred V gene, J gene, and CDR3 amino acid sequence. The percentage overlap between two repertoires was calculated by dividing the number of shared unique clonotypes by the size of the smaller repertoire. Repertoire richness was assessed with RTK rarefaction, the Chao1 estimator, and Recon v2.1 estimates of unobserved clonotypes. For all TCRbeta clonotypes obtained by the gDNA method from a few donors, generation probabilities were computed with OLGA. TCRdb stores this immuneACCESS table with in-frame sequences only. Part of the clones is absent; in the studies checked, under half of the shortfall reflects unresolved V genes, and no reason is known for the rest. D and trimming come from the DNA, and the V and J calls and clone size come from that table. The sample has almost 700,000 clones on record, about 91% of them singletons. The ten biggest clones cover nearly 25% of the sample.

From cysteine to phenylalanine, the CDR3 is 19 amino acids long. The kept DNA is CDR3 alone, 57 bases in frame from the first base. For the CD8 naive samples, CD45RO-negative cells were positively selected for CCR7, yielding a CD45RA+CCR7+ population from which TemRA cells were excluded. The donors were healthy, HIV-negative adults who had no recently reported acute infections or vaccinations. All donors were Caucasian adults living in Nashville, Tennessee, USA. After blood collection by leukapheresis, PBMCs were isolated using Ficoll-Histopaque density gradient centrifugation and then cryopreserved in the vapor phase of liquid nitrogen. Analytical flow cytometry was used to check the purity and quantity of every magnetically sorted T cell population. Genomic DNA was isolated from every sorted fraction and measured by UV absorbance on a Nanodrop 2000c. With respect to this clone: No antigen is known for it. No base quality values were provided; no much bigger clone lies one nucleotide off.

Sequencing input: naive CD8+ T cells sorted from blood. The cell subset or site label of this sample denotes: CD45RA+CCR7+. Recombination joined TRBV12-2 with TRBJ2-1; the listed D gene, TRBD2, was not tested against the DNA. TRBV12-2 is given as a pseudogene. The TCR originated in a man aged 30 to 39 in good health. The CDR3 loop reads CASRLDGRETSGRGNEQFF. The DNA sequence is TGTGCAAGTCGCTTAGATGGGCGCGAGACTAGCGGGAGGGGCAATGAGCAGTTCTTC.